In its sample, the clone carrying this T cell receptor (beta chain) was seen once. No antigen is known for it. The time point here: peripheral blood 6 weeks after treatment start. This sample is part of a study of PD-L1 blockade in urothelial cancer. Study information: Patients' atezolizumab regimen, 1,200 mg intravenously every 3 weeks, began in the mid-2010s. Blood samples contained a median about 140,000 T cells.

In germline, CDR1 is MNHNS, CDR2 SASEGT. The CDR3 extends over 16 amino acids. V was pared by 0 bases and J by 7 bases, with 8 bases of the junction left unmatched. Study-wide points: A pretreatment blood TCR clonality that fell below the median predicted better progression-free and overall survival. More expansion of tumor-associated blood clones, seen at 3 weeks, marked durable-benefit patients.

Sequencing used immunoSEQ multiplex PCR; TCRdb keeps in-frame clones, though not all of them. The data hold 100,000 to 150,000 clones, with roughly 86% observed a single time. The TCR was taken from a man over 45 with urothelial cancer. V is TRBV6-1 and J is TRBJ2-2, with TRBD1 matching over 7 bases. The sequenced sample was PBMCs, obtained around atezolizumab (anti-PD-L1) treatment. CDR3 amino acids: CASSEAMRQGGGELFF. CDR3 coding DNA: TGTGCCAGCAGTGAAGCGATGAGACAGGGTGGCGGGGAGCTGTTTTTT.